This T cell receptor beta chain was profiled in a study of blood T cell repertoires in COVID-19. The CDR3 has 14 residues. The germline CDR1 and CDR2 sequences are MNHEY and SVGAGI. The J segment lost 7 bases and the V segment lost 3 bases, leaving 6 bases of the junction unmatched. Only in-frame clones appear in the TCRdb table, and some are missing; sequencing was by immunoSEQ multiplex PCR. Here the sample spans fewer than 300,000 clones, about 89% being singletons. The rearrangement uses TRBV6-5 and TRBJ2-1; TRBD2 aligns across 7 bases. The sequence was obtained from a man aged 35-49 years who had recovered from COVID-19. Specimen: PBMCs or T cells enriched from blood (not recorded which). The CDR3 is CASSYGGVGNEQFF. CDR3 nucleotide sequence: TGTGCCAGCAGTTATGGGGGGGTCGGTAATGAGCAGTTCTTC.